There are a few counts of the clone carrying this T cell receptor beta chain. Its target is not known. Germline-derived CDR1 and CDR2 are SGHVS and FQNEAQ. V lost 1 base and J lost 3; bases outside the gene matches: 3. The CDR3 consists of 14 residues. Then a second PCR, running roughly 7 to 11 cycles, was carried out with a sample-barcoded 5' primer and a J-beta primer mix. Each CDR3 protein is one row after TCRdb ran MiXCR on the 5' RACE reads. In the table there are around 940,000 distinct CDR3 sequences, roughly half of which are singletons. This entry comes from a study of blood T cells in healthy people across ages. Study conclusions and caveats: Since the PBMCs were unsorted, naive and antigen-experienced cells could not be conclusively compared. More naive CD4+ cells and higher diversity marked long-lived donors relative to aged donors.

The amount of total RNA extracted per sample was at least 5 micrograms. This receptor was obtained from a woman aged 55-75 years in good health. Sequencing was performed on blood. V gene TRBV7-8 combines with J gene TRBJ2-7; the match to TRBD2 covers 7 bases. The CDR3 sequence is CASSLVLADYEQYF. The CDR3 DNA is TGTGCCAGCAGCTTAGTCCTAGCGGACTACGAGCAGTACTTC.